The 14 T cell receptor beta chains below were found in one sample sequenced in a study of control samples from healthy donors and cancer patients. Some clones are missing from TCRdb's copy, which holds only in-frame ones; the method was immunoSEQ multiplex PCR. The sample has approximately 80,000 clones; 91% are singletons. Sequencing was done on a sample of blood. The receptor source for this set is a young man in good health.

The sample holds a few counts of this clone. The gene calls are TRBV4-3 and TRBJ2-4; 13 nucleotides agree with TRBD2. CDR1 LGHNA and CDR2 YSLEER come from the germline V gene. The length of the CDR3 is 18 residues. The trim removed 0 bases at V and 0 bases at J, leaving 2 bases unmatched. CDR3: CASSQDGLAGEAKNIQYF. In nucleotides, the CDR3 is TGCGCCAGCAGCCAAGACGGACTAGCGGGGGAAGCCAAAAACATTCAGTACTTC.

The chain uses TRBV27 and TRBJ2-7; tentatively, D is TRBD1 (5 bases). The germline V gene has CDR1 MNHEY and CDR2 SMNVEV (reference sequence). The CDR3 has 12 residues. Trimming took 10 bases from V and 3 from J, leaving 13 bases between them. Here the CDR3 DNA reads TGTGCCACCCCCCAGGGAAGCTACGAGCAGTACTTC. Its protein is CATPQGSYEQYF.

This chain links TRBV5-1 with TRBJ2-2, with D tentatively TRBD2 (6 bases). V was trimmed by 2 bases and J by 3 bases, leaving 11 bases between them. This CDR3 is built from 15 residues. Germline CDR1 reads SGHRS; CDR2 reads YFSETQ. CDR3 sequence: CASSFSGFDTGELFF. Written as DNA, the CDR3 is TGCGCCAGCAGCTTCAGCGGGTTCGACACCGGGGAGCTGTTTTTT. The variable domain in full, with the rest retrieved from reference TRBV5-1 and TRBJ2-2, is KAGVTQTPRYLIKTRGQQVTLSCSPISGHRSVSWYQQTPGQGLQFLFEYFSETQRNKGNFPGRFSGRQFSNSRSEMNVSTLELGDSALYLCASSFSGFDTGELFFGEGSRLTVL.

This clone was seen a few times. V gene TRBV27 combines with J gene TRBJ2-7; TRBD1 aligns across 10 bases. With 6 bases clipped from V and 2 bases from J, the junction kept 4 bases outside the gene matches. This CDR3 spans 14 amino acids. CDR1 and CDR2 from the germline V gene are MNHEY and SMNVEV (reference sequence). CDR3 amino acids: CASSRGTGAYEQYF. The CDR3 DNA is TGTGCCAGCAGCCGGGGGACAGGGGCCTACGAGCAGTACTTC.

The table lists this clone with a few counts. CDR3 in amino acids: CASSRRADANYGYTF. CDR3 in DNA: TGCGCCAGCAGTCGTAGGGCGGATGCTAACTATGGCTACACCTTC. The chain employs TRBV23-1 and TRBJ1-2; no firm D call. TRBV23-1 qualifies as an ORF whose function is uncertain. This CDR3 has 15 amino acids. The germline V and J ends were trimmed by 4 bases and 0 bases, with 12 bases remaining between them.

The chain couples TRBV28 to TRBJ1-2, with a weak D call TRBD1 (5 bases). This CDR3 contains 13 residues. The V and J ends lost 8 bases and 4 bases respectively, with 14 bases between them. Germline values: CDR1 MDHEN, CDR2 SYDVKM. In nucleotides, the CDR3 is TGTGCCAGCGCTCAGCGAGGGGTCTATGGCTACACCTTC. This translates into CASAQRGVYGYTF.

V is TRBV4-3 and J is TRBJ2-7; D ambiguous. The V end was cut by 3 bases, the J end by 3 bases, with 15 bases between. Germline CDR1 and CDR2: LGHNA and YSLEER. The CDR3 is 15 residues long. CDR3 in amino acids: CASSHTTRSLYEQYF. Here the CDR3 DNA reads TGCGCCAGCAGCCATACAACAAGGTCCCTCTACGAGCAGTACTTC.

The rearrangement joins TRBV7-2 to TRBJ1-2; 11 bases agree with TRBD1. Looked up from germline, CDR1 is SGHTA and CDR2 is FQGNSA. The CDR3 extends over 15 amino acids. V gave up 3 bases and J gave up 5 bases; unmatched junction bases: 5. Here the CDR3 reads CASSLDRGPTYGYTF. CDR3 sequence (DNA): TGTGCCAGCAGCTTGGACAGGGGGCCCACTTATGGCTACACCTTC.

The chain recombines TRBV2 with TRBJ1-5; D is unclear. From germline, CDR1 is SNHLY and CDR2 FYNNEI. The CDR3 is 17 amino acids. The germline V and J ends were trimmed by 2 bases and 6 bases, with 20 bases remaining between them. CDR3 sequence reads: CASSERSLAPPGQPQHF. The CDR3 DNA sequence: TGTGCCAGCAGTGAACGGTCCTTGGCGCCCCCCGGTCAGCCCCAGCATTTT.

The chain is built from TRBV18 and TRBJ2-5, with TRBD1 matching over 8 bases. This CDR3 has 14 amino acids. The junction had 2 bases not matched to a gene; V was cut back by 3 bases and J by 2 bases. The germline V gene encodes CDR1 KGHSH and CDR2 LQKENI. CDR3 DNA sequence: TGTGCCAGCTCACCTAGGGACAGGCAAGAGACCCAGTACTTC. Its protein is CASSPRDRQETQYF.

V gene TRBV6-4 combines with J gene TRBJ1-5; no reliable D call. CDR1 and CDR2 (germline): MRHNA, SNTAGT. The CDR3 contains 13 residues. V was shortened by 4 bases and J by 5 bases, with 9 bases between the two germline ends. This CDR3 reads CASSVQRDQPQHF. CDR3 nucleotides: TGTGCCAGCAGTGTACAAAGGGATCAGCCCCAGCATTTT.

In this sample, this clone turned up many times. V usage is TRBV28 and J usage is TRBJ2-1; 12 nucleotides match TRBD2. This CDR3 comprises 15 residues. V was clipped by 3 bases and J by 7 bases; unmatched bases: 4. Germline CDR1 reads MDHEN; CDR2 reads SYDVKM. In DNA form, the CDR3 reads TGTGCCAGCAGTTTTCTAGCGGGGGGGCGGAATGAGCAGTTCTTC. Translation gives CASSFLAGGRNEQFF. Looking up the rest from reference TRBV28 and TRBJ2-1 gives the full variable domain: DVKVTQSSRYLVKRTGEKVFLECVQDMDHENMFWYRQDPGLGLRLIYFSYDVKMKEKGDIPEGYSVSREKKERFSLILESASTNQTSMYLCASSFLAGGRNEQFFGPGTRLTVL.

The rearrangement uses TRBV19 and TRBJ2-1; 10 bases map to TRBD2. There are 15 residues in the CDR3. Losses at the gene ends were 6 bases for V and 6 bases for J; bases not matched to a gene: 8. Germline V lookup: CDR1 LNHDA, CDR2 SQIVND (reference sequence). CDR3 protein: CASSNRGLAANEQFF. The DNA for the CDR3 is TGTGCCAGTAGCAACCGAGGACTAGCGGCCAATGAGCAGTTCTTC.

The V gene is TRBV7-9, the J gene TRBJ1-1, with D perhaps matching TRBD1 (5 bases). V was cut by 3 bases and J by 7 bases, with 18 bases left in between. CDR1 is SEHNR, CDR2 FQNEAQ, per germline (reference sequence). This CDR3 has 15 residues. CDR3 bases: TGTGCCAGCAGCTTCCTACAAGGGGTTGGAGGTGAAGCTTTCTTT. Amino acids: CASSFLQGVGGEAFF.